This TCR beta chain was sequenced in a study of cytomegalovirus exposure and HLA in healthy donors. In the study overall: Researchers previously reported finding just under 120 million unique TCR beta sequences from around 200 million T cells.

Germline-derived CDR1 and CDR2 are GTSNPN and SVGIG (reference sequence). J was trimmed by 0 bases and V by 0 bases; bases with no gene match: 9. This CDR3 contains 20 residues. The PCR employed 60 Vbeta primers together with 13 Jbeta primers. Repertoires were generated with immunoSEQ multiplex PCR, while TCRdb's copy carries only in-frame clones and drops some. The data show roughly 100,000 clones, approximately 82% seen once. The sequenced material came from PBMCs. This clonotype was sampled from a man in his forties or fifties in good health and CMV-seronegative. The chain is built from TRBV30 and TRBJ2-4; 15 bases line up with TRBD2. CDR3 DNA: TGTGCCTGGAGTGTAATACGGACTAGCGGGGGGGTCGCAGCCAAAAACATTCAGTACTTC. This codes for CAWSVIRTSGGVAAKNIQYF.